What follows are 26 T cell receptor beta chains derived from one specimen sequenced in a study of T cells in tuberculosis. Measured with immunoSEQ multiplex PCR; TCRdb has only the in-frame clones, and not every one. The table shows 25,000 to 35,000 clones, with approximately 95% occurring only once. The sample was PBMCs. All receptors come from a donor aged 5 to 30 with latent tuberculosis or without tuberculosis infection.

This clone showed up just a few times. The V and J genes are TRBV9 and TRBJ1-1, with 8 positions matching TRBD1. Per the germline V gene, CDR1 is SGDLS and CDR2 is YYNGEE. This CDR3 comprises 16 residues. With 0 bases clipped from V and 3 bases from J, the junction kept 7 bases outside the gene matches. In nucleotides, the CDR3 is TGTGCCAGCAGCGTAGAAGAAGGCAGGGGGCACACTGAAGCTTTCTTT. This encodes CASSVEEGRGHTEAFF.

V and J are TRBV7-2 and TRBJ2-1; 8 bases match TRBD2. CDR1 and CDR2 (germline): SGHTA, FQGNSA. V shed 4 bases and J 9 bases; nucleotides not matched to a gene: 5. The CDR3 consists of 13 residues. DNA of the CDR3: TGTGCCAGCAGCTCCGGGACTAGGGGTGAGCAGTTCTTC. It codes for CASSSGTRGEQFF.

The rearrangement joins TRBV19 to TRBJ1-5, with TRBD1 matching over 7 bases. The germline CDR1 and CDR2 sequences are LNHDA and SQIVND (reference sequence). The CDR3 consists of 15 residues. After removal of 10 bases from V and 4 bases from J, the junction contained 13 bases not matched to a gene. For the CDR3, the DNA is TGTGCCACCAGCACGGGACAGTTATCTAATCAGCCCCAGCATTTT. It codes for CATSTGQLSNQPQHF.

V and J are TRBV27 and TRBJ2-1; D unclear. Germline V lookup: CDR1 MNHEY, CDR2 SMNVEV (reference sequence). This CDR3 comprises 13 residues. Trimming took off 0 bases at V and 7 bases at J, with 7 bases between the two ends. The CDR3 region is CASSLSTENEQFF. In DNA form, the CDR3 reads TGTGCCAGCAGTTTATCGACGGAGAATGAGCAGTTCTTC.

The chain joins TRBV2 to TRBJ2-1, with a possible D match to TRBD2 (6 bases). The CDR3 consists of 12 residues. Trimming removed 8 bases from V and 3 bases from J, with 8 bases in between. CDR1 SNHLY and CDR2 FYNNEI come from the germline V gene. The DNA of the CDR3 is TGTGCCAGCGGGCGGGACTACAATGAGCAGTTCTTC. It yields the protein CASGRDYNEQFF. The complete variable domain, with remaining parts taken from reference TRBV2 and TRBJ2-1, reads EPEVTQTPSHQVTQMGQEVILRCVPISNHLYFYWYRQILGQKVEFLVSFYNNEISEKSEIFDDQFSVERPDGSNFTLKIRSTKLEDSAMYFCASGRDYNEQFFGPGTRLTVL.

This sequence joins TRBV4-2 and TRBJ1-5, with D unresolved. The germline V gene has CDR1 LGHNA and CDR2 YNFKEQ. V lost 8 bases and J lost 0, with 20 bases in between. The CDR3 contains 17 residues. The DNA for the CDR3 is TGTGCCAGCGGCAGGACCGGGATCGAGAATAGCAATCAGCCCCAGCATTTT. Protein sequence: CASGRTGIENSNQPQHF.

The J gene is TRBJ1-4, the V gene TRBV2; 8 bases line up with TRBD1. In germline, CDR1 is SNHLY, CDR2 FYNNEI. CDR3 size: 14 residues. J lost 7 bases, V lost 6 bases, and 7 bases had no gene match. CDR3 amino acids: CASRSGQGGEKLFF. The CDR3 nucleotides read TGTGCCAGCAGATCAGGACAGGGAGGTGAAAAACTGTTTTTT.

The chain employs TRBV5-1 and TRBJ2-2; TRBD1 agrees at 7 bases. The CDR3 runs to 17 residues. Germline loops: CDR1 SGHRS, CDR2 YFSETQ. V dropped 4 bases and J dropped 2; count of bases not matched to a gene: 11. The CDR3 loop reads CASSINPGTVNTGELFF. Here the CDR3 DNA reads TGCGCCAGCAGCATAAATCCCGGGACAGTCAACACCGGGGAGCTGTTTTTT.

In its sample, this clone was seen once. CDR3 in amino acids: CASSSTGIHTEAFF. The CDR3 DNA is TGTGCCAGCAGCTCAACAGGGATCCACACTGAAGCTTTCTTT. This chain connects TRBV7-9 to TRBJ1-1; D may be TRBD1 (6 bases). With 4 bases removed from V and 3 bases from J, the gap between germline ends came to 12 bases. The germline gives CDR1 SEHNR, CDR2 FQNEAQ (reference sequence). The CDR3 loop spans 14 amino acids.

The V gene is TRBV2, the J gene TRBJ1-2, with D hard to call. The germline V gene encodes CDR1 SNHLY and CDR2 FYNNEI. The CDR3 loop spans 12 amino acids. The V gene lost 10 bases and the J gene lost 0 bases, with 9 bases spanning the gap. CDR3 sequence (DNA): TGTGCCAAGCAGGAAGCTAACTATGGCTACACCTTC. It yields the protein CAKQEANYGYTF. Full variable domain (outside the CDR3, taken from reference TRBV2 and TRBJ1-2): EPEVTQTPSHQVTQMGQEVILRCVPISNHLYFYWYRQILGQKVEFLVSFYNNEISEKSEIFDDQFSVERPDGSNFTLKIRSTKLEDSAMYFCAKQEANYGYTFGSGTRLTVV.

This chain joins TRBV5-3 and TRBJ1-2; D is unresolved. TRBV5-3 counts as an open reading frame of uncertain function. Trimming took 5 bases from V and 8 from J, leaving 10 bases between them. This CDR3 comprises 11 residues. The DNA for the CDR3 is TGTGCCAGAAGTGCCGATCGGGGCTACACCTTC. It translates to CARSADRGYTF.

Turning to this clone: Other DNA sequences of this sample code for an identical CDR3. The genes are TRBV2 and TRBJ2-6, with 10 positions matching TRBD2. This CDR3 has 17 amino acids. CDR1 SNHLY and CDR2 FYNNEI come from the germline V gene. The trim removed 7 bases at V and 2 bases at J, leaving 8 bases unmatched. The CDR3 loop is CASNSASGSTGANVLTF. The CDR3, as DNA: TGTGCCAGCAATTCGGCTAGCGGGAGTACTGGGGCCAACGTCCTGACTTTC.

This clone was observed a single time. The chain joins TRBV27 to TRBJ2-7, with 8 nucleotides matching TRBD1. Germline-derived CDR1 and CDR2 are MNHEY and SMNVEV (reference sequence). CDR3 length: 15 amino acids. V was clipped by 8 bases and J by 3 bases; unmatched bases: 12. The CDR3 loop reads CASSTRTGTDYEQYF. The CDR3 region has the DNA TGTGCCAGCTCCACTCGGACAGGGACCGACTACGAGCAGTACTTC.

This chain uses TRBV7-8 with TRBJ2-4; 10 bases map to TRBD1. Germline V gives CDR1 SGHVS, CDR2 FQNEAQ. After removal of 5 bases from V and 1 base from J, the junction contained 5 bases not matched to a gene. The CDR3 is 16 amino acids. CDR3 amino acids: CASSPRQGAAKNIQYF. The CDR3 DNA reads TGTGCCAGCAGCCCTAGACAGGGGGCGGCCAAAAACATTCAGTACTTC.

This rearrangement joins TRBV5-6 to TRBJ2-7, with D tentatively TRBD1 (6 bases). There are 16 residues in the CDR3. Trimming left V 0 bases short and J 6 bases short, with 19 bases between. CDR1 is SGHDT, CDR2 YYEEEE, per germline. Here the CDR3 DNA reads TGTGCCAGCAGCTTGGAGGGGGAATGGAGGATCGGCGAGCAGTACTTC. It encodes CASSLEGEWRIGEQYF.

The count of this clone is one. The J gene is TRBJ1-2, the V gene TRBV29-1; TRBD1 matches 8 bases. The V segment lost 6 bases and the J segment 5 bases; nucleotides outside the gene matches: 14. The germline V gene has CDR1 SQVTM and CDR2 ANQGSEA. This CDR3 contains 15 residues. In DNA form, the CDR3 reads TGCAGCGTAGACGGACAGGGAGCAAAGGGATATGGCTACACCTTC. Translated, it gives CSVDGQGAKGYGYTF.

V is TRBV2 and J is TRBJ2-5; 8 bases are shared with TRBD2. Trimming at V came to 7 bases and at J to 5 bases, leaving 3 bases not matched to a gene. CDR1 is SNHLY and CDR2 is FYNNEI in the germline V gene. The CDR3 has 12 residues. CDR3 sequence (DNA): TGTGCCAGCATTGCTAGCGGGGAGACCCAGTACTTC. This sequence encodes CASIASGETQYF.

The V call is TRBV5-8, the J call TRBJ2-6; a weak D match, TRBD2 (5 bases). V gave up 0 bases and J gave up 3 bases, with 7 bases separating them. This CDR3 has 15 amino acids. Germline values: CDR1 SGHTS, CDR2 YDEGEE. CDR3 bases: TGTGCCAGCAGCTTGGGCGGGTATGGGGCCAACGTCCTGACTTTC. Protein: CASSLGGYGANVLTF. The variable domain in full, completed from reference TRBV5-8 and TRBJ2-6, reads EAGVTQSPTHLIKTRGQQATLRCSPISGHTSVYWYQQALGLGLQFLLWYDEGEERNRGNFPPRFSGRQFPNYSSELNVNALELEDSALYLCASSLGGYGANVLTFGAGSRLTVL.

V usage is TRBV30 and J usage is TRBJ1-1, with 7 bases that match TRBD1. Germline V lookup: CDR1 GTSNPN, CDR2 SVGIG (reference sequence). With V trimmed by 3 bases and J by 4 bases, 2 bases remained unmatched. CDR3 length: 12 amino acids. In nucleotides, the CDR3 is TGTGCCTGGAGCAGGGGGTCCACTGAAGCTTTCTTT. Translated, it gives CAWSRGSTEAFF.

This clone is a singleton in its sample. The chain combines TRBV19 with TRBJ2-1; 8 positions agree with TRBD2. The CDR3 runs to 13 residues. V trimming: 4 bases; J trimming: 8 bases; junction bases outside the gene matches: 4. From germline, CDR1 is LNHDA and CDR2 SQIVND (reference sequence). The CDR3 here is CASSTGLVDEQFF. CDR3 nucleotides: TGTGCCAGTAGTACGGGACTAGTGGATGAGCAGTTCTTC.

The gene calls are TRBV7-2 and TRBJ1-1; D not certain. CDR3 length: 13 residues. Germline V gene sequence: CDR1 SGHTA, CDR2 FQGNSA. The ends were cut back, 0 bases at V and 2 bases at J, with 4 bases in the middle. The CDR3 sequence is CASSLARNTEAFF. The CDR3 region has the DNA TGTGCCAGCAGCTTAGCGCGAAACACTGAAGCTTTCTTT.

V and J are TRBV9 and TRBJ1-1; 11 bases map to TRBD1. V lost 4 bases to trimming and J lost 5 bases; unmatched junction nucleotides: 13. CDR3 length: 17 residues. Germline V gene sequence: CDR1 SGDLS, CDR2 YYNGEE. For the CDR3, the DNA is TGTGCCAGCAGCCCCCTAGGACAGGGGGCGCGGGATACTGAAGCTTTCTTT. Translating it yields CASSPLGQGARDTEAFF.

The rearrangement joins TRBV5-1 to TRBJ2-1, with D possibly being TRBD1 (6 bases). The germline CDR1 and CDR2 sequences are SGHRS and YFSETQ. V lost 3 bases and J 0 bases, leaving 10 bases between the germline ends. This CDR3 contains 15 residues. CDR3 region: CASSYRVVSYNEQFF. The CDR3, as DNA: TGCGCCAGCAGCTACAGGGTGGTCTCCTACAATGAGCAGTTCTTC.

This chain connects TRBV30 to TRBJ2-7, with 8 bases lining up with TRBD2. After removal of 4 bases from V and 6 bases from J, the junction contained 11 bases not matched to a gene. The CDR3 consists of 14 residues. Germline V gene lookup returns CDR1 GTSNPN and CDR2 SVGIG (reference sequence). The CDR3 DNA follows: TGTGCCTGGAATTACGGCGGGAGCGGGGGCGAGCAGTACTTC. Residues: CAWNYGGSGGEQYF.

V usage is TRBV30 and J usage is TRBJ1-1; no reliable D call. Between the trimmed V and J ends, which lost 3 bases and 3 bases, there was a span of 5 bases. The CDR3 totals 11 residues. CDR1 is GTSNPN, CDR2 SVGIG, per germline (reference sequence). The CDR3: CAWSGDTEAFF. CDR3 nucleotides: TGTGCCTGGAGCGGGGACACTGAAGCTTTCTTT.

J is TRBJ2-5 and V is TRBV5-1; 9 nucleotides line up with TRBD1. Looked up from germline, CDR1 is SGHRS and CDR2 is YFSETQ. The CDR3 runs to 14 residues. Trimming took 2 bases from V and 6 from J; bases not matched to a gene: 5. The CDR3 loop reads CASSFQDRGQTQYF. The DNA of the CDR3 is TGCGCCAGCAGCTTTCAGGACAGGGGACAGACCCAGTACTTC.